This TCR beta chain comes out of a study of memory CD4+ T cells and cytomegalovirus serostatus. Whole-study context: Healthy Belgian adult donors included roughly nine CMV-positive and 24 CMV-negative people.

Study conclusions and caveats: A US-trained random forest predicted CMV serostatus with median AUC around 0.9.

Germline CDR1 SQVTM, CDR2 ANQGSEA. The CDR3 has 14 residues. V gave up 3 bases and J gave up 3 bases; unmatched junction bases: 4. The sort gate was single viable CD3+CD4+CD8-CD45RO+ cells for memory CD4+ T cells. Total CD4+ T cells were enriched by CD4 positive selection. Authors' processing steps: After removing out-of-frame reads, 2.3 million or so distinct TCRbeta sequences remained. Clones were sequenced by immunoSEQ multiplex PCR, and TCRdb holds only the in-frame ones, with some missing. Clone size and the V and J calls come from that table; the DNA yielded D and trimming. The profile shows roughly 49,000 clones, roughly 78% of them singletons. Concerning this clone itself: The antigen remains unidentified.

The chain employs TRBV29-1 and TRBJ2-7; 11 positions match TRBD1. The source is an adult in good health and CMV-seronegative. Sample: memory CD4+ T cells from blood. In DNA form, the CDR3 reads TGCAGCGTTGAGACCGGGACAGGGGGCTACGAGCAGTACTTC. Translated: CSVETGTGGYEQYF.